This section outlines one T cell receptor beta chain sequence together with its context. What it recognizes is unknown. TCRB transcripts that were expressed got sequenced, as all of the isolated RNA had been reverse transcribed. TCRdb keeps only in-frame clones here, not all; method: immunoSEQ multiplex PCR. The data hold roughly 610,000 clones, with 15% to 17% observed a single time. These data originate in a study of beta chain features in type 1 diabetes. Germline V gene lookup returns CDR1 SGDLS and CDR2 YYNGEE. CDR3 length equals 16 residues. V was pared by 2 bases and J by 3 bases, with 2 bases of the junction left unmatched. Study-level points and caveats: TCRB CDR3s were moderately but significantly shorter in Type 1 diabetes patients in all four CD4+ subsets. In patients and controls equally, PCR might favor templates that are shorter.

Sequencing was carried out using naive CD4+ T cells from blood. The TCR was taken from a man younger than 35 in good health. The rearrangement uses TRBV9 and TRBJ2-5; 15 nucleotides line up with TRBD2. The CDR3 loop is CASSVGLAGGEETQYF. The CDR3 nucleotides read TGTGCCAGCAGCGTCGGACTAGCGGGAGGGGAAGAGACCCAGTACTTC.